The text below deals with one T cell receptor (beta chain). Produced via immunoSEQ multiplex PCR; TCRdb's table is partial and in-frame only. The sample consists of under 200 clones, under 85% of them appearing once. The data were taken from a study of CD4+ T cells in melanoma. The CDR3 consists of 15 residues. CDR1 is LNHDA, CDR2 SQIVND, per germline (reference sequence). V was shortened by 7 bases and J by 5 bases, with 18 bases between the two germline ends. What was sequenced was cells sorted by PD-1 expression. The receptor was derived from a human donor with melanoma. This chain connects TRBV19 to TRBJ1-5, with a possible D match to TRBD1 (5 bases). CDR3 region: CASKGRREGYQPQHF. For the CDR3, the DNA is TGTGCCAGTAAGGGGCGGCGAGAGGGCTATCAGCCCCAGCATTTT.